These T cell receptor beta chains were read from a single sample in a study of shared T cell receptors in the human thymus. Assay used: immunoSEQ multiplex PCR; TCRdb lists only in-frame clones, some missing. Of 650,000 to 950,000 clones in the sample, over 75% are singletons; the top ten hold more than 0.01%. These records were also assigned to another study, of human thymus T cells.

The sequenced sample consisted of thymocytes. Receptors originate from a girl under three years old with a congenital heart defect. Each CDR3 is given with its conserved first and last residue. The D gene is left open where the match is weak. Part of the rows lack a size; the others show once, few, many or a class for expanded clones.

NA,NA,15,TRBJ2-1,TRBV7-6,CASSFGGFVYNEQFF,TGTGCCAGCAGCTTCGGGGGATTTGTGTACAATGAGCAGTTCTTC
NA,TRBD1,19,TRBJ1-2,TRBV4-3,CASSHDTALGQGLLDGYTF,TGCGCCAGCAGCCACGACACCGCCTTAGGACAGGGCCTCCTGGATGGCTACACCTTC
NA,TRBD1,14,TRBJ1-2,TRBV6-5,CASSSPARGYGYTF,TGTGCCAGCAGTTCCCCGGCCAGGGGGTATGGCTACACCTTC
NA,TRBD1,14,TRBJ1-4,TRBV18,CASSPGQVNEKLFF,TGTGCCAGCTCACCCGGACAGGTTAATGAAAAACTGTTTTTT
NA,NA,15,TRBJ1-6,TRBV28,CASSTRHHRAWALHF,TGTGCCAGCAGTACTCGGCATCACAGGGCGTGGGCCCTCCACTTT
NA,NA,12,TRBJ1-6,TRBV6-5,CASSYPNSPLHF,TGTGCCAGCAGTTACCCGAATTCACCCCTCCACTTT
NA,NA,15,TRBJ1-2,TRBV5-1,CASSLAGNEDYGYTF,TGCGCCAGCAGCTTGGCCGGGAATGAGGACTATGGCTACACCTTC
NA,NA,14,TRBJ2-3,TRBV7-6,CASSSRTITDTQYF,TGTGCCAGCAGCTCCCGGACTATCACAGATACGCAGTATTTT
NA,NA,19,TRBJ1-6,TRBV23-1,CASSQTGTPYRSYNSPLHF,TGCGCCAGCAGCCAAACCGGGACTCCTTATCGGTCCTATAATTCACCCCTCCACTTT
NA,TRBD2,14,TRBJ2-3,TRBV7-9,CASSSSGGTDTQYF,TGTGCCAGCAGCTCTAGCGGGGGGACAGATACGCAGTATTTT
NA,NA,14,TRBJ1-6,TRBV5-1,CASSFKAGNSPLHF,TGCGCCAGCAGCTTTAAGGCGGGAAATTCACCCCTCCACTTT
once,TRBD2,16,TRBJ2-3,TRBV7-3,CASRSGGPGCTDTQYF,TGTGCCAGCAGAAGCGGGGGGCCGGGATGCACAGATACGCAGTATTTT
NA,NA,17,TRBJ2-1,TRBV30,CAWDPESGWGNNNEQFF,TGTGCCTGGGACCCCGAATCGGGGTGGGGTAACAACAATGAGCAGTTCTTC
NA,TRBD2,18,TRBJ2-7,TRBV11-2,CASSLVFGTSGGAYEQYF,TGTGCCAGCAGCTTAGTATTTGGGACTAGCGGGGGGGCTTACGAGCAGTACTTC
NA,NA,12,TRBJ2-7,TRBV27,CASSFAGHEQYF,TGTGCCAGCAGTTTCGCGGGCCACGAGCAGTACTTC
NA,TRBD1,16,TRBJ1-2,TRBV28,CASSFGGQGRNYGYTF,TGTGCCAGCAGTTTTGGTGGACAGGGAAGAAACTATGGCTACACCTTC